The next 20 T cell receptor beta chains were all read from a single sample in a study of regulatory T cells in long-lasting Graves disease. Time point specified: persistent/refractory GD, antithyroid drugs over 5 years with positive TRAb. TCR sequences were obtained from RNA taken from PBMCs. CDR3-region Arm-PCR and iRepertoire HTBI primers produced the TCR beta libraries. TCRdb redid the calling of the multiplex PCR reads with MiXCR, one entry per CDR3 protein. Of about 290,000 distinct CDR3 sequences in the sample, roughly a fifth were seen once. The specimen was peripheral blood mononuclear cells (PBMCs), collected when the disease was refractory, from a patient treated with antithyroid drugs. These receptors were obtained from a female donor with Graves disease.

CDR3 nucleotide sequence: TGCAGCGTTGAATTTTTTGGGGCTAGCGGGAGGCCCGACATTCAGTACTTC. It encodes CSVEFFGASGRPDIQYF. The chain links TRBV29-1 to TRBJ2-4; TRBD2 aligns across 11 bases. CDR3 length equals 17 residues. Germline-derived CDR1 and CDR2 are SQVTM and ANQGSEA. Germline trimming cut 2 bases from V and 8 bases from J; bases unmatched to any gene: 14.

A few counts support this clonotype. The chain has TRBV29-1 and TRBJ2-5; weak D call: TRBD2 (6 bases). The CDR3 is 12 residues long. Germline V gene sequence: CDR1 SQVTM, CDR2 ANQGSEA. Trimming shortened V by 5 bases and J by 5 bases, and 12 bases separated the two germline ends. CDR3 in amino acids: CSVMRGAETQYF. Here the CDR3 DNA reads TGCAGCGTTATGCGGGGCGCGGAGACCCAGTACTTC. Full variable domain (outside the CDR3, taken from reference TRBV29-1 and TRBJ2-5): SAVISQKPSRDICQRGTSLTIQCQVDSQVTMMFWYRQQPGQSLTLIATANQGSEATYESGFVIDKFPISRPNLTFSTLTVSNMSPEDSSIYLCSVMRGAETQYFGPGTRLLVL.

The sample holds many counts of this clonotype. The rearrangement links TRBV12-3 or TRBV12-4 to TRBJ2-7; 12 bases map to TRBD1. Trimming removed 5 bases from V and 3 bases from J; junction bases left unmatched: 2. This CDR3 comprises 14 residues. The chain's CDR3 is CASSGTGGRYEQYF. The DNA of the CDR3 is TGTGCCAGCAGTGGGACAGGGGGCCGCTACGAGCAGTACTTC.

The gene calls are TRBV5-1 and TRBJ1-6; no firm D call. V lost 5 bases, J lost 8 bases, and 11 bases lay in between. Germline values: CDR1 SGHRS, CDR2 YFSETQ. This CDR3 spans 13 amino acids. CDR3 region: CASREGEDSPLHF. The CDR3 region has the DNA TGCGCCAGCAGGGAGGGTGAGGATTCACCCCTCCACTTT.

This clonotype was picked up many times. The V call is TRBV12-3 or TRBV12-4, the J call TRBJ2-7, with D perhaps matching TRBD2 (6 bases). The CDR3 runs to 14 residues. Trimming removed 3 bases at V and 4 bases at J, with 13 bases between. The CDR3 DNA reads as TGTGCCAGCAGTTTGGCCGAGGGAGGATACGAGCAGTACTTC. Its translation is CASSLAEGGYEQYF.

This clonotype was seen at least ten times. CDR3 region: CASSFGRHYGYTF. Here the CDR3 DNA reads TGTGCCAGCAGCTTCGGACGGCACTATGGCTACACCTTC. The rearrangement uses TRBV7-2 and TRBJ1-2, with D hard to call. Trimming shortened V by 3 bases and J by 3 bases, and 8 bases separated the two germline ends. The CDR3 consists of 13 residues. CDR1 is SGHTA and CDR2 is FQGNSA in the germline V gene.

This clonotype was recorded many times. The CDR3 nucleotides are TGTGCCAGCAGCTTCCTGCCAGAGACCCAGTACTTC. Its translation is CASSFLPETQYF. The chain has TRBV11-2 and TRBJ2-5; D is ambiguous. The germline V gene has CDR1 SGHAT and CDR2 FQNNGV. This CDR3 is built from 12 residues. Deletions cut 3 bases from V and 4 bases from J, with 6 bases between.

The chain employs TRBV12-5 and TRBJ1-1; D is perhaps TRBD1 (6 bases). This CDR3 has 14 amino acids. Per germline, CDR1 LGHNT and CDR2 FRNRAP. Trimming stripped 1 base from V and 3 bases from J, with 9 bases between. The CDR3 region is CASGLASGDTEAFF. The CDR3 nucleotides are TGTGCTAGTGGTTTGGCCTCAGGGGACACTGAAGCTTTCTTT.

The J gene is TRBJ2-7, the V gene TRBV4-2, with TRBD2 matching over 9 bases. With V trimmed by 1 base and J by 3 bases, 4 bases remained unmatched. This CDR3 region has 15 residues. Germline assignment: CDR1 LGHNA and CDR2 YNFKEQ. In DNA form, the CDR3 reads TGTGCCAGCAGCCAAGTCCTAGCGGGGCTCTACGAGCAGTACTTC. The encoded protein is CASSQVLAGLYEQYF.

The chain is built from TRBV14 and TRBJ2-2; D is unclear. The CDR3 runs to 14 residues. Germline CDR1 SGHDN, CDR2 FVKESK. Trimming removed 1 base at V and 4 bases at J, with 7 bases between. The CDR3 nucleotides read TGTGCCAGCAGCCAAGTGACAATCACCGGGGAGCTGTTTTTT. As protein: CASSQVTITGELFF. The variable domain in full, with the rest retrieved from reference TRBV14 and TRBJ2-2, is EAGVTQFPSHSVIEKGQTVTLRCDPISGHDNLYWYRRVMGKEIKFLLHFVKESKQDESGMPNNRFLAERTGGTYSTLKVQPAELEDSGVYFCASSQVTITGELFFGEGSRLTVL.

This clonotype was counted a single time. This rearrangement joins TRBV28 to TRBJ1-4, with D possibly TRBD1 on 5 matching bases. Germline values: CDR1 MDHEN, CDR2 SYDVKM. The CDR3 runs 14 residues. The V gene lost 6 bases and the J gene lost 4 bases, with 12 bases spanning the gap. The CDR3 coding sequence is TGTGCCAGCAGCTCGGCAGGGTTTAATGAAAAACTGTTTTTT. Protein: CASSSAGFNEKLFF.

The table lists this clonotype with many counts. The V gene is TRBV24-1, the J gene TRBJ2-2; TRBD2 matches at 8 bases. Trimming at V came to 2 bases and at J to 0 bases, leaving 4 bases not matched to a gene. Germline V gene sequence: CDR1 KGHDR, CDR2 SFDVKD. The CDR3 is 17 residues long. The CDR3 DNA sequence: TGTGCCACCAGTGATTCACGAGCGGGAGCGAACACCGGGGAGCTGTTTTTT. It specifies CATSDSRAGANTGELFF.

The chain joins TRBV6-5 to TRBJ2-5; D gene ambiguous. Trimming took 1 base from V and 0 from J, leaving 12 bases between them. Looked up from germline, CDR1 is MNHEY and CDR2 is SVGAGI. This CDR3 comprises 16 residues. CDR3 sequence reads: CASSYLSVADQETQYF. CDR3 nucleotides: TGTGCCAGCAGTTACTTATCAGTGGCGGACCAAGAGACCCAGTACTTC.

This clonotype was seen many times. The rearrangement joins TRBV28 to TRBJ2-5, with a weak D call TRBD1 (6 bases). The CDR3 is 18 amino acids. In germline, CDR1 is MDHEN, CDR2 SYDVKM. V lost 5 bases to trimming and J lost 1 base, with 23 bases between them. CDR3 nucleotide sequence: TGTGCCAGCAGTCCCTACTTCGCGGACAGCGATTTCCAAGAGACCCAGTACTTC. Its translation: CASSPYFADSDFQETQYF.

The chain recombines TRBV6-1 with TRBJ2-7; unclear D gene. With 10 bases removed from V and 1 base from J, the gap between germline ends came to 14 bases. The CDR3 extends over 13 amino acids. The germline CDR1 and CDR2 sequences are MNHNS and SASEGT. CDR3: CATLDGVSYEQYF. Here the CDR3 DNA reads TGTGCCACCTTGGACGGAGTTTCCTACGAGCAGTACTTC.

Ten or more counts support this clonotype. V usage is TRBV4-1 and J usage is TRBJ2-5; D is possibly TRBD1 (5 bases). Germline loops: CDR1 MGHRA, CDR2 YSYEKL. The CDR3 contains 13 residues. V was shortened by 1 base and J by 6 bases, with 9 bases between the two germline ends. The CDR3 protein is CASSQGQGKTQYF. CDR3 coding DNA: TGCGCCAGCAGCCAAGGGCAGGGCAAGACCCAGTACTTC.

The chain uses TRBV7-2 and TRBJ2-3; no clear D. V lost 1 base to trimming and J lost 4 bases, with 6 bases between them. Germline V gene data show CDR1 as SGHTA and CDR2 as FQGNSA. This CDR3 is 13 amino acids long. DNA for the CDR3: TGTGCCAGCAGCTTAGAGGTCGCAGATACGCAGTATTTT. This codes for CASSLEVADTQYF.

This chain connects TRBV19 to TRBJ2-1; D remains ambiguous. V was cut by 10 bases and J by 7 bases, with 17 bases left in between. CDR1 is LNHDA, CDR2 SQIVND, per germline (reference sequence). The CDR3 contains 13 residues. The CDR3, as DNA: TGTGCCACCTCCGGGTCCCCGGAGAATGAGCAGTTCTTC. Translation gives CATSGSPENEQFF.

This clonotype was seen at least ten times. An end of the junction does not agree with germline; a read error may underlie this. The chain's CDR3 is CASSPREGSTEAFF. The CDR3 DNA follows: TGCGCCAGCAGTCCTCGAGAAGGGAGCACTGAAGCTTTCTTT. V and J are TRBV6-1 and TRBJ1-1; D unresolved. CDR3 length: 14 amino acids. Germline CDR1 reads MNHNS; CDR2 reads SASEGT.

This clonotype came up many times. The DNA for the CDR3 is TGTGCCAGCAGTTTTAGTGTCGGAAGCAATCAGCCCCAGCATTTT. Translation: CASSFSVGSNQPQHF. The genes are TRBV7-2 and TRBJ1-5; D is ambiguous. The V gene lost 6 bases and the J gene lost 1 base, with 13 bases spanning the gap. The germline V gene has CDR1 SGHTA and CDR2 FQGNSA. There are 15 residues in the CDR3.